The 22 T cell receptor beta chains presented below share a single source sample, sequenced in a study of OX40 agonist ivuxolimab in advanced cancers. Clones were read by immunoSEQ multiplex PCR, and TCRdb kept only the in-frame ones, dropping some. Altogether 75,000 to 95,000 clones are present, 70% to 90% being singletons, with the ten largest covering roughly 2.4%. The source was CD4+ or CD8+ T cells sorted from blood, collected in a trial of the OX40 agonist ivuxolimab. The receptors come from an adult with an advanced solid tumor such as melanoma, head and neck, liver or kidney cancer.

The chain's CDR3 is CASSPGTGTEAFF. The CDR3 region has the DNA TGTGCCAGCAGTCCGGGGACAGGGACTGAAGCTTTCTTT. The chain combines TRBV6-5 with TRBJ1-1, with TRBD1 matching over 9 bases. V lost 5 bases to trimming and J lost 5 bases; unmatched junction nucleotides: 3. CDR3 size: 13 residues. Germline V CDR1 and CDR2: MNHEY, SVGAGI.

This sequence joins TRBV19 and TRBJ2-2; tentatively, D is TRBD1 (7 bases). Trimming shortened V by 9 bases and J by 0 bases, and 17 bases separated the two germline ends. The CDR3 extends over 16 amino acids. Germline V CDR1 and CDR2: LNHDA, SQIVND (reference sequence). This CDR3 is CASSTGWEANTGELFF. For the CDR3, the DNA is TGTGCCAGCTCGACAGGGTGGGAGGCGAACACCGGGGAGCTGTTTTTT.

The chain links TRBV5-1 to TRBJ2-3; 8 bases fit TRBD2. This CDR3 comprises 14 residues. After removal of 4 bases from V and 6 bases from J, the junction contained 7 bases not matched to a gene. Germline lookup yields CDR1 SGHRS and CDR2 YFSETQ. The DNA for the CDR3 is TGCGCCAGCAGCGCCGACGGGGGGGCGGATACGCAGTATTTT. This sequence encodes CASSADGGADTQYF.

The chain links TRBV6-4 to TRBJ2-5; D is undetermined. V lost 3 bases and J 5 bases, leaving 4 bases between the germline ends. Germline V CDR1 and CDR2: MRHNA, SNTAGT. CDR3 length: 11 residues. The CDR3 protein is CASSDRETQYF. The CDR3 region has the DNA TGTGCCAGCAGTGATAGGGAGACCCAGTACTTC.

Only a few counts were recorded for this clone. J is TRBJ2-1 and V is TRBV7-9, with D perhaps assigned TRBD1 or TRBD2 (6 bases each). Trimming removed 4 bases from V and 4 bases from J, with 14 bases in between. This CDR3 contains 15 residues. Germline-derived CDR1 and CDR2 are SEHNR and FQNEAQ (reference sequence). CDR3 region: CASSSGVTGYNEQFF. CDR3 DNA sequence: TGTGCCAGCAGCTCGGGAGTTACAGGGTACAATGAGCAGTTCTTC.

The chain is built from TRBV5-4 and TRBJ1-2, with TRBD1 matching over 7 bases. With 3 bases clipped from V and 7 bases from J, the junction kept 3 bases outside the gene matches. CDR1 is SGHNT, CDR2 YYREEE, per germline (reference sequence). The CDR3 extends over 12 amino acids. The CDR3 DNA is TGTGCCAGCAGCTCCCACAGGGGTGGCTACACCTTC. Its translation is CASSSHRGGYTF.

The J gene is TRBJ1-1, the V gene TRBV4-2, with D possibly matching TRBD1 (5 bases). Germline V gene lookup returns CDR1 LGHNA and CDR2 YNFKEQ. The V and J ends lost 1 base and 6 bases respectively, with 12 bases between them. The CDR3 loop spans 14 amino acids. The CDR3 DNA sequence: TGTGCCAGCAGCCAAGGGTCAGGGATCCCTGAAGCTTTCTTT. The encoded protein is CASSQGSGIPEAFF.

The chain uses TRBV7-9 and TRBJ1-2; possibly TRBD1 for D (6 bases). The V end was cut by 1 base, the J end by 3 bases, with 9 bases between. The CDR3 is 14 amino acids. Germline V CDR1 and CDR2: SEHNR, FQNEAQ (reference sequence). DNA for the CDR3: TGTGCCAGCAGCTTAGGGGCAGGGGACTATGGCTACACCTTC. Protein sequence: CASSLGAGDYGYTF. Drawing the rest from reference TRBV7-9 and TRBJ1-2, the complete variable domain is DTGVSQNPRHKITKRGQNVTFRCDPISEHNRLYWYRQTLGQGPEFLTYFQNEAQLEKSRLLSDRFSAERPKGSFSTLEIQRTEQGDSAMYLCASSLGAGDYGYTFGSGTRLTVV.

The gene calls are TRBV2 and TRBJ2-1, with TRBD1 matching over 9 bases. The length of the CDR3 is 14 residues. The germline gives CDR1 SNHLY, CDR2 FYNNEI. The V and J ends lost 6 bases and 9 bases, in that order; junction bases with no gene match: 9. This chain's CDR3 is CASRWTGAKGEQFF. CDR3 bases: TGTGCCAGCAGGTGGACAGGGGCAAAAGGTGAGCAGTTCTTC.

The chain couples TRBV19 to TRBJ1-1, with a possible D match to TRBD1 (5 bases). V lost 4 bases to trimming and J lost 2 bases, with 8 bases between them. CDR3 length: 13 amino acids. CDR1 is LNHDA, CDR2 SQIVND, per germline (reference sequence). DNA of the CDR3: TGTGCCAGTAGTAGTCAGGGCAACACTGAAGCTTTCTTT. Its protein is CASSSQGNTEAFF.

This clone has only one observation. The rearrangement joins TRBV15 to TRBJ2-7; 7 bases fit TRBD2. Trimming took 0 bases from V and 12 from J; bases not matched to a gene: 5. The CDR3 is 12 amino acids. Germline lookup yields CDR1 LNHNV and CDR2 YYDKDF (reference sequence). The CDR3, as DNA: TGTGCCACCAGCAGAGATAGGCTAGCGGTGTACTTC. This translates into CATSRDRLAVYF.

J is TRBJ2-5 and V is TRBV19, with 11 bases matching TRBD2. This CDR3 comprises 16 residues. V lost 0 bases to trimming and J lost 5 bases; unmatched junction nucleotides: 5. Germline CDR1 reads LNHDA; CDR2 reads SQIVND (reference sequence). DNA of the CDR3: TGTGCCAGTAGTATAGAAGGACGGACTAGCGGGGAGACCCAGTACTTC. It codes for CASSIEGRTSGETQYF.

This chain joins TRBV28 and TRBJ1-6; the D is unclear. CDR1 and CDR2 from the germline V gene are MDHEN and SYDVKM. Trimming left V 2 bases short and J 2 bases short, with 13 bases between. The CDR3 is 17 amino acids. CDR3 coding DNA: TGTGCCAGCAGTTTAGGTTCAGCCGCAGCCTATAATTCACCCCTCCACTTT. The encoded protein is CASSLGSAAAYNSPLHF.

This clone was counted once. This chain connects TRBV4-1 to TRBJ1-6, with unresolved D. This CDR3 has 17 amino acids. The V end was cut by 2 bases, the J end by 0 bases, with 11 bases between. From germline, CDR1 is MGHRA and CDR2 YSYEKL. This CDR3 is CASSQRTESSYNSPLHF. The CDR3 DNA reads TGCGCCAGCAGCCAAAGGACCGAGAGCTCCTATAATTCACCCCTCCACTTT.

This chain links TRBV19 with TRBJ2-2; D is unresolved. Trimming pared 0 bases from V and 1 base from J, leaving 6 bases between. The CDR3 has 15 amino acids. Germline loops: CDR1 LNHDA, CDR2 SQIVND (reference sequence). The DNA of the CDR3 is TGTGCCAGTAGTATAGATTCCGGGAACACCGGGGAGCTGTTTTTT. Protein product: CASSIDSGNTGELFF.

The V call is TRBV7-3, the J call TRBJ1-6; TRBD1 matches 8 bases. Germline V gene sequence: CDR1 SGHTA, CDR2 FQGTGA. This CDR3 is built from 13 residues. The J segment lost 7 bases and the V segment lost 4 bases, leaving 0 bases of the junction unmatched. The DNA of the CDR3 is TGTGCCAGCAGCTGGACAGGGAATTCACCCCTCCACTTT. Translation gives CASSWTGNSPLHF.

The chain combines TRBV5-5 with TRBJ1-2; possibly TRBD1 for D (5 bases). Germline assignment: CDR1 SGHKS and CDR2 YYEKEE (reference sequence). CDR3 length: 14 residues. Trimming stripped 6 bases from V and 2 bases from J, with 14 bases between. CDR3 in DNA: TGTGCCAGCAACCCCGGGACGGCGAACTATGGCTACACCTTC. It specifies CASNPGTANYGYTF.

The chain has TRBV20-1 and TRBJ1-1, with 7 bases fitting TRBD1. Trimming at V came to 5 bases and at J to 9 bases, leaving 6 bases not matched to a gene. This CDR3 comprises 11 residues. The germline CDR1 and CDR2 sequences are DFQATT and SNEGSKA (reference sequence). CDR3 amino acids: CSADGQVKAFF. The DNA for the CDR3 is TGCAGTGCTGATGGACAGGTCAAAGCTTTCTTT.

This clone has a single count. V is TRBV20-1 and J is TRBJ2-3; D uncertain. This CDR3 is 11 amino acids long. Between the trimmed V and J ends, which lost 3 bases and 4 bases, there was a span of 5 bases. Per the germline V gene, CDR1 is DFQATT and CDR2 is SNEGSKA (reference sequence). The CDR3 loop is CSASSADTQYF. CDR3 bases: TGCAGTGCTAGTTCGGCAGATACGCAGTATTTT.

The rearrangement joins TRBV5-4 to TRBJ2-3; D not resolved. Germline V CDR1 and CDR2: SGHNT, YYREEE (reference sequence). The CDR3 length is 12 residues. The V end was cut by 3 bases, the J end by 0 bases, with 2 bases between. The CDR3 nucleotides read TGTGCCAGCAGCTCGAGCACAGATACGCAGTATTTT. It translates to CASSSSTDTQYF.

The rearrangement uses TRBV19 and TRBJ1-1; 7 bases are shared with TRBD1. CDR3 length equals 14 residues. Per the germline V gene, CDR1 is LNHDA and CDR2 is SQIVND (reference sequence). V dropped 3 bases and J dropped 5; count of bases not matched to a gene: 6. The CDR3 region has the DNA TGTGCCAGTAGTATGATCCAGGGGGGGACTGAAGCTTTCTTT. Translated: CASSMIQGGTEAFF. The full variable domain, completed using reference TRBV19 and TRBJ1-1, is DGGITQSPKYLFRKEGQNVTLSCEQNLNHDAMYWYRQDPGQGLRLIYYSQIVNDFQKGDIAEGYSVSREKKESFPLTVTSAQKNPTAFYLCASSMIQGGTEAFFGQGTRLTVV.

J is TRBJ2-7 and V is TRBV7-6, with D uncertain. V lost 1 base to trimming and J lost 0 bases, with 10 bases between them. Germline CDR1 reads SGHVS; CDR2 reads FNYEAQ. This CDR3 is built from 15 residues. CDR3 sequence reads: CASSLGPASSYEQYF. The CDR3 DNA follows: TGTGCCAGCAGCTTAGGTCCAGCGAGCTCCTACGAGCAGTACTTC. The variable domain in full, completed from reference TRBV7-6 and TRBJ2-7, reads GAGVSQSPRYKVTKRGQDVALRCDPISGHVSLYWYRQALGQGPEFLTYFNYEAQQDKSGLPNDRFSAERPEGSISTLTIQRTEQRDSAMYRCASSLGPASSYEQYFGPGTRLTVT.